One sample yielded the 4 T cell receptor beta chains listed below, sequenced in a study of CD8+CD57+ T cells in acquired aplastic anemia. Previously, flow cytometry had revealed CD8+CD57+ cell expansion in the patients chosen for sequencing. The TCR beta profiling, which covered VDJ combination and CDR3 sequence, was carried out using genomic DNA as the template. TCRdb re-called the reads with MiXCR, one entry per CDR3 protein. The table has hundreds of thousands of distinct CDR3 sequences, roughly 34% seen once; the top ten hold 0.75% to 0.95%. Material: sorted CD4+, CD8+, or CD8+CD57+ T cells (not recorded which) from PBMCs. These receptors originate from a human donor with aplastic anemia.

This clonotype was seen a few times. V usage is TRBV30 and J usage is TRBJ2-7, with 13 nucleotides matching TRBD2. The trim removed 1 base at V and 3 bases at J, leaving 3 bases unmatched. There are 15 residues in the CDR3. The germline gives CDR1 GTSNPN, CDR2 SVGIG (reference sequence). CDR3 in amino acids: CAWSGTSGSLYEQYF. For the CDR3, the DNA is TGTGCCTGGAGTGGGACTAGCGGGAGTCTCTACGAGCAGTACTTC.

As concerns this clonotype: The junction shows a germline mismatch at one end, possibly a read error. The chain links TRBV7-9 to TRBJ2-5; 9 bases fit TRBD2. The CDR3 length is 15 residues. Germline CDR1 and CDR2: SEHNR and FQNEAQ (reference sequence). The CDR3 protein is CASSPRLAVQETLYF. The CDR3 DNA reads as TGTGCCAGCAGCCCAAGACTAGCGGTCCAAGAGACCCTGTACTTC.

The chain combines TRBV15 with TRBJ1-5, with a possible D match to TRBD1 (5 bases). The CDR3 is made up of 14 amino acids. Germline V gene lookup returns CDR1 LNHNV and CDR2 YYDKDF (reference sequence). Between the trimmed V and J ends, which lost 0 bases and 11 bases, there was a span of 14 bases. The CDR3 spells CATSRDGGGETQHF. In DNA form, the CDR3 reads TGTGCCACCAGCAGAGATGGGGGAGGAGAGACCCAGCATTTT.

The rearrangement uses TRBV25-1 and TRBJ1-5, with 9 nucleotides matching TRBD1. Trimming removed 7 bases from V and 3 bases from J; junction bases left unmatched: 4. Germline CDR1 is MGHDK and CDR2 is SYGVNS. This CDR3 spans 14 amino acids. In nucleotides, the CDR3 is TGTGCCAGCATGGGGACAGGGTACAATCAGCCCCAGCATTTT. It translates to CASMGTGYNQPQHF.